This is a list of T cell receptor beta chains from one sample in a study of beta chain features in type 1 diabetes. The data were produced by immunoSEQ multiplex PCR, yet TCRdb's version contains in-frame clones alone and is incomplete. In the table there are around 160,000 clones, approximately 52% of which are singletons. Sequencing was performed on Tregs from blood. The receptors stem from a man between 18 and 29 years old in good health. Each CDR3 is given with its conserved first and last residue. The order of the fields is D gene, V gene, clone size, J gene, CDR3 DNA, CDR3 protein. D genes are given only for firm matches. The listing skips clone size in some rows; elsewhere it reads once, few, many or a size class.

>-|TRBV7-9|-|TRBJ2-7
TGTGCCAGCAGCGCCTTAGGAGCGGACGGGCAGTACGAGCAGTACTTC
CASSALGADGQYEQYF
>TRBD2|TRBV7-9|-|TRBJ2-3
TGTGCCAGCAGCTCACCCGGGGGGTACTACACAGATACGCAGTATTTT
CASSSPGGYYTDTQYF
>-|TRBV7-2|-|TRBJ2-3
TGTGCCAGCAGCCCCATAGGGGGGGTCTACACAGATACGCAGTATTTT
CASSPIGGVYTDTQYF
>-|TRBV4-3|few|TRBJ2-7
TGCGCCAGCAGCCCGCGGGCAGGGGAAACCTACGAGCAGTACTTC
CASSPRAGETYEQYF
>-|TRBV29-1|few|TRBJ2-7
TGCAGCGTCCAGGGCGGTACTTACGAGCAGTACTTC
CSVQGGTYEQYF
>TRBD1|TRBV2|-|TRBJ2-7
TGTGCCAGCAGATGGACAGGAACCTACGAGCAGTACTTC
CASRWTGTYEQYF
>-|TRBV2|-|TRBJ1-5
TGTGCCAGCAGTGATCATCGAGGGGACTATAGCAATCAGCCCCAGCATTTT
CASSDHRGDYSNQPQHF
>-|TRBV2|few|TRBJ2-5
TGTGCCAGCAGTTCGGACACAATCCAAGAGACCCAGTACTTC
CASSSDTIQETQYF
>-|TRBV6-5|-|TRBJ1-5
TGTGCCAGCAGGCGAGGCAATCAGCCCCAGCATTTT
CASRRGNQPQHF
>TRBD2|TRBV19|-|TRBJ2-2
TGTGCCAGTAGTCCCGGGGAGGGCGGGCCGCACACCGGGGAGCTGTTTTTT
CASSPGEGGPHTGELFF
>-|TRBV5-1|few|TRBJ1-2
TGCGCCAGCAGCTACCGACGGACTGGTGGCTACACCTTC
CASSYRRTGGYTF
>TRBD2|TRBV27|once|TRBJ2-1
TGTGCCAGCAGGACTAGCGGGAGGAATGAGCAGTTCTTC
CASRTSGRNEQFF
>-|TRBV5-1|-|TRBJ2-1
TGCGCCAGCAGCACGGGAGGGGGCTCGTACAATGAGCAGTTCTTC
CASSTGGGSYNEQFF
>-|TRBV28|-|TRBJ1-5
TGTGCCAGCATTTTCCGGGTCCCTGGGCCCCAGCATTTT
CASIFRVPGPQHF
>-|TRBV11-3|-|TRBJ1-1
TGTGCCAGCAGCTTAGACGGAGGTCGATACACTGAAGCTTTCTTT
CASSLDGGRYTEAFF
>TRBD1|TRBV7-6|few|TRBJ2-7
TGTGCCAGCAGCTCAGGGAGGGGACAGGGATATAGGGAGCAGTACTTC
CASSSGRGQGYREQYF
>TRBD2|TRBV4-2|-|TRBJ2-5
TGTGCCAGCAGCCTGGGACTAGCGGGAGCAGAGACCCAGTACTTC
CASSLGLAGAETQYF
>-|TRBV7-8|few|TRBJ2-7
TGTGCCAGCAGCTCAGGGGGGTTTACCTACGAGCAGTACTTC
CASSSGGFTYEQYF
>-|TRBV28|-|TRBJ1-2
TGTGCCAGCAGTACACCACAGGAGTGGGTTGGCTACACCTTC
CASSTPQEWVGYTF
>TRBD1|TRBV28|few|TRBJ2-1
TGTGCCAGCAGTTCGGGGGACAGGGTAGACGAGCAGTTCTTC
CASSSGDRVDEQFF
>TRBD1|TRBV6-5|few|TRBJ2-1
TGTGCCAGCAGTTTTAGACAGGGGGCCTACAATGAGCAGTTCTTC
CASSFRQGAYNEQFF
>-|TRBV6-5|-|TRBJ2-7
TGTGCCAGCAGTTACTTCGGCGGGTACGAGCAGTACTTC
CASSYFGGYEQYF
>-|TRBV18|-|TRBJ1-1
TGTGCCAGCTCACCAGTCAAGAACACTGAAGCTTTCTTT
CASSPVKNTEAFF
>-|TRBV5-1|-|TRBJ2-2
TGCGCCAGCAGCTTCAAATCGGGTACCGGGGAGCTGTTTTTT
CASSFKSGTGELFF
>-|TRBV10-3|-|TRBJ1-5
TGTGCCATCAGTGAGTTTGGCGGCCGCGGGGGCAATCAGCCCCAGCATTTT
CAISEFGGRGGNQPQHF
>TRBD1|TRBV7-2|-|TRBJ1-6
TGTGCCAGCAGCTTTGACAGGGAATACTCACCCCTCCACTTT
CASSFDREYSPLHF
>TRBD1|TRBV5-1|-|TRBJ1-2
TGCGCCAGCAGCTTGTTGGACAGGGGAGGCGGCTACACCTTC
CASSLLDRGGGYTF
>TRBD1|TRBV28|-|TRBJ2-2
TGTGCCACCGTAAAACAGGGGTCGGCCGGGGAGCTGTTTTTT
CATVKQGSAGELFF
>-|TRBV11-2|few|TRBJ2-1
TGTGCCAGCAGCTTAGAAGGGGCTCTCGCGAATGAGCAGTTCTTC
CASSLEGALANEQFF
>-|TRBV5-1|-|TRBJ2-4
TGCGCCAGCAGCTTGTGGGGAGGGGGGCGAGACAAAAACATTCAGTACTTC
CASSLWGGGRDKNIQYF
>-|TRBV7-6|-|TRBJ1-2
TGTGCCAGCAGCTCCCTCCGACAGTCTGGCTACACCTTC
CASSSLRQSGYTF
>-|TRBV5-1|-|TRBJ2-7
TGCGCCAGCAGCTTGTCTACCGCGCTCTACGAGCAGTACTTC
CASSLSTALYEQYF
>TRBD2|TRBV7-9|-|TRBJ2-2
TGTGCCAGCAGCTTTGCGGCGGGGGGTGCGAACACCGGGGAGCTGTTTTTT
CASSFAAGGANTGELFF
>-|TRBV28|-|TRBJ1-2
TGTGCCAGCAAATCTAATCGCCCTTCTGGCTACACCTTC
CASKSNRPSGYTF
>-|TRBV30|few|TRBJ2-7
TGTGCCTGGAGTGTAATGGCAGGGGCGCGTTTCTACGAGCAGTACTTC
CAWSVMAGARFYEQYF
>TRBD2|TRBV7-2|-|TRBJ2-1
TGTGCCAGCAGCTCGGGACTAGCGAACAATGAGCAGTTCTTC
CASSSGLANNEQFF
>-|TRBV4-1|-|TRBJ2-5
TGCGCCAGCAGCCAAGATCACGGGGGAGGTCGGGAGACCCAGTACTTC
CASSQDHGGGRETQYF
>-|TRBV9|few|TRBJ1-1
TGTGCCAGCAGCGTAGGGACTTTGGGCACTGAAGCTTTCTTT
CASSVGTLGTEAFF
>TRBD2|TRBV9|-|TRBJ2-7
TGTGCCAGCAGCGTTGGGGAGGGGCGATTTGACGAGCAGTACTTC
CASSVGEGRFDEQYF
>TRBD1|TRBV5-1|few|TRBJ2-1
TGCGCCAGCATCCCAGGAACAGGGGGGTACAATGAGCAGTTCTTC
CASIPGTGGYNEQFF
>-|TRBV7-2|-|TRBJ1-1
TGTGCCAGCAGCTTATATCAGGGGTCGAACACTGAAGCTTTCTTT
CASSLYQGSNTEAFF
>TRBD2|TRBV7-9|-|TRBJ2-1
TGTGCCAGCAGCATGACTAGCGGGAGGGCCTACAATGAGCAGTTCTTC
CASSMTSGRAYNEQFF
>TRBD2|TRBV19|-|TRBJ2-5
TGTGCCAGTAATCCTAGCGGGGCCCAAGAGACCCAGTACTTC
CASNPSGAQETQYF
>TRBD2|TRBV2|-|TRBJ2-1
TGTGCCAGCATTCAGAGCGGGGGGCCAGGCCATGAGCAGTTCTTC
CASIQSGGPGHEQFF
>-|TRBV29-1|-|TRBJ2-7
TGCAGCGTTGAAGATCGTCGCTACGAGCAGTACTTC
CSVEDRRYEQYF
>TRBD1|TRBV5-4|-|TRBJ1-1
TGTGCCAGCAGAACGGCCCGGGACAGGCGGAACACTGAAGCTTTCTTT
CASRTARDRRNTEAFF